This TCR beta chain derives from a study of beta chain features in type 1 diabetes. As for the study in general: Examination of sorted cells across all samples involved 98,000,000 or so cells.

CD4+ naive, central memory, regulatory and stem cell-like memory subsets were isolated by sorting on CD45RO/CCR7/CD25/CD127/CD95/CD27. Purity (above 95%) was reached by all sorted populations. CDR3 length: 14 amino acids. V gave up 0 bases and J gave up 8 bases; unmatched junction bases: 6. Per the germline V gene, CDR1 is SGDLS and CDR2 is YYNGEE. Expressed TCRB transcripts were sequenced, since all the RNA that had been isolated was reverse transcribed. TCRdb's copy holds only in-frame clones and misses some; the assay was immunoSEQ multiplex PCR. The sample includes hundreds of thousands of clones, about a sixth of them seen just once.

This receptor was taken from a man aged 18 to 35 in good health. This chain connects TRBV9 to TRBJ1-2; 8 positions match TRBD1. Specimen: naive CD4+ T cells from blood. CDR3 nucleotide sequence: TGTGCCAGCAGCGTAGGTCAGGGGGCTCAAGGCTACACCTTC. It specifies CASSVGQGAQGYTF.